One and the same sample provided the 11 T cell receptor beta chains below, sequenced in a study of cytomegalovirus exposure and HLA in healthy donors. PCR amplification relied on 60 Vbeta primers (plus 13 Jbeta primers). Sequencing was performed with immunoSEQ multiplex PCR; in TCRdb, only in-frame clones are kept and a portion is missing. Of around 150,000 clones listed, roughly 77% were seen once; the top ten hold about 3.7%. The sample was PBMCs. All receptors derive from a human donor in good health.

The rearrangement links TRBV10-3 to TRBJ2-2, with D unresolved. CDR1 ENHRY and CDR2 SYGVKD come from the germline V gene. This CDR3 is 13 amino acids long. V lost 11 bases, J lost 2 bases, and 12 bases lay in between. CDR3 in amino acids: CAVGSGNTGELFF. CDR3 in DNA: TGTGCCGTCGGGTCTGGAAACACCGGGGAGCTGTTTTTT.

This clone has only one observation. This chain uses TRBV21-1 with TRBJ2-7; TRBD2, the D gene given by the table, was not confirmed from the DNA. TRBV21-1 corresponds to a pseudogene. The CDR3 has 16 amino acids. The CDR3 bases are TGTGCCAGCAGCAAGGTAGCGGGAGGTCTGTCCTACGAGCAGTACTTC. Amino acids: CASSKVAGGLSYEQYF.

This clone was counted between two and nine times. The rearrangement joins TRBV5-4 to TRBJ1-1, with D possibly being TRBD1 (6 bases). With 4 bases removed from V and 1 base from J, the gap between germline ends came to 17 bases. The CDR3 runs 16 residues. CDR1 and CDR2 from the germline V gene are SGHNT and YYREEE (reference sequence). The CDR3 nucleotides read TGTGCCAGCAGCCCAGGACAGAAGCGAAAGAACACTGAAGCTTTCTTT. It yields the protein CASSPGQKRKNTEAFF.

This chain links TRBV29-1 with TRBJ2-7; tentatively, D is TRBD2 (6 bases). V was pared by 6 bases and J by 6 bases, with 15 bases between. Germline-derived CDR1 and CDR2 are SQVTM and ANQGSEA. CDR3 length: 12 residues. As DNA, the CDR3 is TGCAGCGTCGGACTAAGATTGGGCGAGCAGTACTTC. Translating gives CSVGLRLGEQYF.

This clone was found a few times. The J gene is TRBJ2-3, the V gene TRBV6-4; D not certain. The CDR3 has 15 residues. Germline V gene lookup returns CDR1 MRHNA and CDR2 SNTAGT. Trimming removed 3 bases from V and 2 bases from J, with 12 bases in between. CDR3 DNA sequence: TGTGCCAGCAGTGAGCAGTACGCCCACACAGATACGCAGTATTTT. Translating gives CASSEQYAHTDTQYF.

The J gene is TRBJ2-7, the V gene TRBV30; D unresolved. This CDR3 spans 17 amino acids. V gave up 1 base and J gave up 0 bases, with 19 bases separating them. CDR1 and CDR2 from the germline V gene are GTSNPN and SVGIG (reference sequence). The CDR3 bases are TGTGCCTGGAGTGCTAGAGGCGGTTTGCCTTACTCCTACGAGCAGTACTTC. Its translation: CAWSARGGLPYSYEQYF.

The V gene is TRBV14, the J gene TRBJ2-7; TRBD1 is a possible D gene (5 bases). Trimming pared 0 bases from V and 2 bases from J, leaving 17 bases between. The CDR3 sequence is 17 residues long. Germline-derived CDR1 and CDR2 are SGHDN and FVKESK. The chain's CDR3 is CASSQDRAPPSTYEQYF. The CDR3 nucleotides read TGTGCCAGCAGCCAAGACAGGGCCCCACCATCTACCTACGAGCAGTACTTC.

The gene calls are TRBV18 and TRBJ1-1; tentatively, D is TRBD1 (5 bases). The V end lost 3 bases, the J end lost 5 bases, and 13 bases lay between the germline ends. This CDR3 has 14 residues. Germline V gene lookup returns CDR1 KGHSH and CDR2 LQKENI. The DNA for the CDR3 is TGTGCCAGCTCACCCTCGAGGGAGGGGACTGAAGCTTTCTTT. Its translation is CASSPSREGTEAFF.

The CDR3 reads CASRPTGDSNQPQHF. The CDR3 bases are TGCGCCAGCAGGCCCACAGGGGATAGCAATCAGCCCCAGCATTTT. V is TRBV4-1 and J is TRBJ1-5; 7 nucleotides agree with TRBD1. The CDR3 has 15 residues. V shed 6 bases and J 0 bases; nucleotides not matched to a gene: 5. The germline CDR1 and CDR2 sequences are MGHRA and YSYEKL.

The V and J genes are TRBV27 and TRBJ2-5; D is undetermined. CDR1 is MNHEY, CDR2 SMNVEV, per germline (reference sequence). The CDR3 has 14 residues. V was trimmed by 9 bases and J by 7 bases, leaving 21 bases between them. The CDR3 DNA reads TGTGCCAGTAGTCCGGCCAGCTCAGGATGGACCCAGTACTTC. It yields the protein CASSPASSGWTQYF.

The rearrangement uses TRBV30 and TRBJ2-7, with D possibly matching TRBD2 (6 bases). Germline CDR1 is GTSNPN and CDR2 is SVGIG (reference sequence). Trimming stripped 2 bases from V and 4 bases from J, with 6 bases between. There are 11 residues in the CDR3. CDR3: CAWSREYEQYF. The CDR3 region has the DNA TGTGCCTGGAGTCGGGAGTACGAGCAGTACTTC.